This T cell receptor (beta chain) comes out of a study of cytomegalovirus exposure and HLA in healthy donors. The protocol was immunoSEQ multiplex PCR, while the TCRdb copy is restricted to in-frame clones and leaves out a portion. This table holds a few hundred thousand clones, 90% found once. Germline V gives CDR1 LGHNA, CDR2 YNFKEQ. Trimming stripped 6 bases from V and 3 bases from J, with 9 bases between. CDR3 length equals 13 residues. The receptor's source is a woman aged 18-29 years in good health and CMV-seronegative. Sequencing was done on a sample of PBMCs. The V and J genes are TRBV4-2 and TRBJ1-5; D is unresolved. Here the CDR3 reads CASSVGSNQPQHF. CDR3 DNA: TGTGCCAGCAGTGTCGGGTCCAATCAGCCCCAGCATTTT.